The present TCR beta chain was sequenced within a study of T cell responses to AZD1222 COVID-19 vaccine. The assay was immunoSEQ multiplex PCR, and TCRdb's table has in-frame clones only and misses some. Of fewer than 130,000 clones listed, around 94% are singletons. The study's findings and limits: Spike-specific TCR breadth and depth both grew after two AZD1222 doses. A mostly white British donor set with more females was recruited, and clonal diversity was possibly underestimated.

To note about this clone: Its cognate antigen is unknown.

The clonotype comes from an adult in good health. This material consisted of peripheral blood, taken on day 0 of AZD1222 vaccination.

The CDR3 reads CASRTTGTSGNTIYF. The CDR3 DNA reads TGTGCCAGTAGGACCACAGGGACCTCTGGAAACACCATATATTTT. The genes are TRBV19 and TRBJ1-3, with D possibly matching TRBD1 (6 bases). The CDR3 contains 15 residues. Germline assignment: CDR1 LNHDA and CDR2 SQIVND (reference sequence). V was clipped by 6 bases and J by 0 bases, with 12 bases between them.